A selection of T cell receptor beta chains follows, all from one sample in a study of blood T cell repertoires in COVID-19. TCRdb's table, derived via immunoSEQ multiplex PCR, lists solely in-frame clones and lacks some. The repertoire holds about 170,000 clones, around four fifths seen once, with less than 3% in the top ten. Specimen: peripheral blood. These TCRs come from a woman of 80 years or more with COVID-19, enrolled during active disease. Both conserved end residues are part of each CDR3. The D gene is left open where the match is weak. Some rows mark clone size as missing; the rest say once, few, many or name a class of expanded clone.

v_call	j_call	d_call	cdr3_length	clone_size	cdr3_aa	cdr3_nt
TRBV20-1	TRBJ1-1	.	14	.	CSAIEAGLDTEAFF	TGCAGTGCTATTGAGGCAGGTTTGGACACTGAAGCTTTCTTT
TRBV18	TRBJ2-5	.	15	.	CASSPTKDAGETQYF	TGTGCCAGCTCACCCACCAAGGACGCGGGAGAGACCCAGTACTTC
TRBV27	TRBJ2-2	TRBD2	17	.	CASSFSSGRAYTGELFF	TGTGCCAGCAGTTTTAGTAGCGGGAGGGCCTACACCGGGGAGCTGTTTTTT
TRBV3-1/TRBV3-2	TRBJ1-4	.	16	few	CASSKGQRATNEKLFF	TGTGCCAGCAGCAAAGGGCAGAGGGCCACTAATGAAAAACTGTTTTTT
TRBV7-2	TRBJ2-1	TRBD2	15	.	CASSSSGTSVDEQFF	TGTGCCAGCAGCTCCTCCGGGACTAGTGTCGATGAGCAGTTCTTC
TRBV2	TRBJ1-1	TRBD1	14	.	CASSGQGRNTEAFF	TGTGCCAGCAGTGGACAGGGTAGGAACACTGAAGCTTTCTTT
TRBV19	TRBJ2-3	.	12	.	CASSIRTDTQYF	TGTGCCAGTAGTATCCGGACAGATACGCAGTATTTT
TRBV7-2	TRBJ2-1	TRBD2	16	.	CASSLEGTSVNNEQFF	TGTGCCAGCAGCTTAGAGGGGACTAGCGTGAACAATGAGCAGTTCTTC
TRBV5-6	TRBJ1-3	TRBD1	15	.	CASSKDRGRRNTIYF	TGTGCCAGCAGCAAGGACAGGGGGCGAAGAAACACCATATATTTT
TRBV19	TRBJ2-4	TRBD1	15	.	CASSTGDSLRNIQYF	TGTGCCAGTAGTACAGGGGACAGTCTAAGGAACATTCAGTACTTC
TRBV6-1	TRBJ1-1	.	15	.	CASSEYEALNTEAFF	TGTGCCAGCAGTGAATATGAGGCTCTGAACACTGAAGCTTTCTTT
TRBV6-1	TRBJ2-3	TRBD2	14	.	CASRERLAGDTQYF	TGTGCCAGCAGAGAAAGACTAGCGGGAGATACGCAGTATTTT
TRBV2	TRBJ1-4	.	16	.	CASCLRRIKSDEKLFF	TGTGCCAGCTGTTTGAGGAGGATAAAGTCGGATGAAAAACTGTTTTTT
TRBV27	TRBJ1-6	TRBD1	17	.	CASSLIPGQGYNSPLHF	TGTGCCAGCAGTTTAATCCCGGGACAGGGGTATAATTCACCCCTCCACTTT
TRBV3-1/TRBV3-2	TRBJ2-2	TRBD2	14	.	CASRQREAGGELFF	TGTGCCAGCAGGCAGCGGGAGGCCGGCGGGGAGCTGTTTTTT
TRBV4-2	TRBJ1-1	TRBD1	15	.	CASSGGQLMNTEAFF	TGTGCCAGCAGCGGGGGACAGCTCATGAACACTGAAGCTTTCTTT
TRBV3-1/TRBV3-2	TRBJ2-3	.	16	once	CASSPPGVIGTDTQYF	TGTGCCAGCAGCCCCCCAGGGGTGATCGGCACAGATACGCAGTATTTT
TRBV7-9	TRBJ2-2	TRBD2	16	.	CASAREQAGNTGELFF	TGTGCCAGCGCCCGGGAGCAAGCGGGAAACACCGGGGAGCTGTTTTTT
TRBV9	TRBJ1-2	.	13	.	CASSSGRGYGYTF	TGTGCCAGCTCCAGTGGCAGGGGCTATGGCTACACCTTC
TRBV18	TRBJ2-1	.	17	.	CASSPKTGANSYNEQFF	TGTGCCAGCTCACCCAAGACAGGAGCCAACTCCTACAATGAGCAGTTCTTC
TRBV15	TRBJ2-5	TRBD2	14	.	CATRGRGGLETQYF	TGTGCCACCCGGGGGCGGGGGGGCCTGGAGACCCAGTACTTC
TRBV11-2	TRBJ2-7	.	15	.	CASSLEYQGSYEQYF	TGTGCCAGCAGCTTAGAATACCAGGGGAGCTACGAGCAGTACTTC
TRBV7-2	TRBJ1-1	.	16	.	CASIARLDRYRTEAFF	TGTGCCAGCATCGCAAGGCTGGACAGATATCGGACTGAAGCTTTCTTT
TRBV28	TRBJ2-3	TRBD2	18	.	CASSPPQTLAVSTDTQYF	TGTGCCAGCAGTCCACCCCAAACGCTAGCGGTTAGCACAGATACGCAGTATTTT
TRBV6-5	TRBJ1-6	.	14	.	CASSYKGFTSPLHF	TGTGCCAGCAGTTACAAGGGGTTTACTTCACCCCTCCACTTT
TRBV9	TRBJ2-1	TRBD1	15	.	CASSAPGTGYNEQFF	TGTGCCAGCAGCGCCCCCGGGACAGGGTACAATGAGCAGTTCTTC
TRBV5-1	TRBJ1-2	.	13	.	CASGEGWNYGYTF	TGCGCCAGCGGAGAGGGATGGAACTATGGCTACACCTTC
TRBV6-5	TRBJ2-5	.	14	.	CASTPNSGLETQYF	TGTGCCAGCACCCCCAACAGTGGTCTGGAGACCCAGTACTTC
TRBV10-3	TRBJ2-7	TRBD2	14	once	CATRLAGKENEQYF	TGTGCCACCAGACTAGCGGGAAAGGAAAACGAGCAGTACTTC
TRBV18	TRBJ2-5	TRBD1	15	.	CASSPMTGAVETQYF	TGTGCCAGCTCACCTATGACAGGGGCGGTGGAGACCCAGTACTTC
TRBV7-9	TRBJ1-2	.	12	.	CASSLEDSRYTF	TGTGCCAGCAGCTTAGAGGACAGCCGCTACACCTTC
TRBV11-3	TRBJ1-1	.	14	.	CASSLGGVNTEAFF	TGTGCCAGCAGCTTAGGGGGGGTGAACACTGAAGCTTTCTTT
TRBV6-5	TRBJ1-2	.	14	.	CASSGRGAPYGYTF	TGTGCCAGCTCGGGGCGGGGGGCCCCATATGGCTACACCTTC
TRBV5-1	TRBJ2-5	.	15	many	CASSLGGHYQETQYF	TGCGCCAGCAGCTTGGGAGGGCACTACCAAGAGACCCAGTACTTC
TRBV5-1	TRBJ1-5	TRBD1	14	.	CASSLGTGNQPQHF	TGCGCCAGCAGCCTAGGGACAGGTAATCAGCCCCAGCATTTT
TRBV7-9	TRBJ1-5	.	14	.	CASSPGAGNQPQHF	TGTGCCAGCAGCCCCGGAGCTGGCAATCAGCCCCAGCATTTT
TRBV11-2	TRBJ1-1	TRBD1	16	once	CASSPLQGARNTEAFF	TGTGCCAGCAGTCCACTCCAGGGGGCTAGGAACACTGAAGCTTTCTTT
TRBV24-1	TRBJ2-5	TRBD1	15	.	CATSPTQGQQETQYF	TGTGCCACCAGCCCCACGCAGGGACAGCAAGAGACCCAGTACTTC
TRBV5-8	TRBJ2-7	TRBD1	15	.	CASSLGQGAHYEQYF	TGTGCCAGCAGCTTGGGACAGGGGGCGCATTACGAGCAGTACTTC
TRBV6-4	TRBJ2-7	TRBD2	15	.	CASSHGASGQYEQYF	TGTGCCAGCAGTCACGGGGCTAGCGGGCAGTACGAGCAGTACTTC
TRBV19	TRBJ2-5	.	13	.	CASSSRGRETQYF	TGTGCCAGTAGTAGCAGGGGTAGGGAGACCCAGTACTTC
TRBV10-3	TRBJ1-2	TRBD1	12	.	CASSDRVGGYTF	TGTGCCAGCTCCGACAGGGTTGGAGGCTACACCTTC
TRBV3-1/TRBV3-2	TRBJ2-1	.	16	medium-sized	CASGFLRGGPDNEQFF	TGTGCCAGCGGATTTTTGAGGGGGGGCCCGGACAATGAGCAGTTCTTC
TRBV15	TRBJ2-5	TRBD1	16	.	CATSSPRTGGWETQYF	TGTGCCACCAGCAGTCCTCGGACAGGGGGCTGGGAGACCCAGTACTTC
TRBV7-3	TRBJ2-2	TRBD2	17	.	CASSLTLAGTGSGELFF	TGTGCCAGCAGCTTAACCCTAGCGGGGACGGGCTCCGGGGAGCTGTTTTTT
TRBV2	TRBJ2-7	TRBD2	14	.	CASSGLAGVTEQYF	TGTGCCAGCAGCGGACTAGCGGGAGTCACCGAGCAGTACTTC